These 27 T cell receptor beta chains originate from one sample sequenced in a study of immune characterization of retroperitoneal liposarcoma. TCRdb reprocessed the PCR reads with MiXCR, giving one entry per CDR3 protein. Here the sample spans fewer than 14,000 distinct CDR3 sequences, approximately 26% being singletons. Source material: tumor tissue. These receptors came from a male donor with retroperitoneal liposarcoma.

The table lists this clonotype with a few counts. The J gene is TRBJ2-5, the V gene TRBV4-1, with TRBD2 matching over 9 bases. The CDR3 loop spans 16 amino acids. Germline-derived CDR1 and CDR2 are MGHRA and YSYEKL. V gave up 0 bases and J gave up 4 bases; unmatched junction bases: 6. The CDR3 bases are TGCGCCAGCAGCCAAGAAGGGACACTAGCGGGAGAGACCCAGTACTTC. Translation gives CASSQEGTLAGETQYF.

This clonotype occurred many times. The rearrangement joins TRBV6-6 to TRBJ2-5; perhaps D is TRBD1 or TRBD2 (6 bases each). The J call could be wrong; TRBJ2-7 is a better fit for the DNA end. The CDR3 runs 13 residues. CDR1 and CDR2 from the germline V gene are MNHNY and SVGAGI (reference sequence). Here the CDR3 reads CASSYSSGAEQYF. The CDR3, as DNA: TGTGCCAGCAGTTACTCATCGGGGGCCGAGCAGTACTTC.

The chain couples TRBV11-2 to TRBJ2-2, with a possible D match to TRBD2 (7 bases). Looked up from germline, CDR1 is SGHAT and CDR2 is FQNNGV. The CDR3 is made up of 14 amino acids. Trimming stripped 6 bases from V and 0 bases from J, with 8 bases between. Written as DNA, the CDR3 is TGTGCCAGCAGGGGGGGGCCGAACACCGGGGAGCTGTTTTTT. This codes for CASRGGPNTGELFF.

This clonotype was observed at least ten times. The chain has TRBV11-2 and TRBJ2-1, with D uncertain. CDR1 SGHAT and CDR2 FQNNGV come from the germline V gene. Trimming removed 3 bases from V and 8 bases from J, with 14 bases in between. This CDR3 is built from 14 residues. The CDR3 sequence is CASSFSPRTDEQFF. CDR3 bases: TGTGCCAGCAGCTTCTCCCCTAGGACCGATGAGCAGTTCTTC.

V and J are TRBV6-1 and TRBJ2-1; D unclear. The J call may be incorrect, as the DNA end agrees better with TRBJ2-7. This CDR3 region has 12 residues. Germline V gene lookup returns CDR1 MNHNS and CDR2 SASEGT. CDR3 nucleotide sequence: TGTGCCAGCAGTTCATCCCAGCGTGAGCAGTACTTC. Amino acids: CASSSSQREQYF.

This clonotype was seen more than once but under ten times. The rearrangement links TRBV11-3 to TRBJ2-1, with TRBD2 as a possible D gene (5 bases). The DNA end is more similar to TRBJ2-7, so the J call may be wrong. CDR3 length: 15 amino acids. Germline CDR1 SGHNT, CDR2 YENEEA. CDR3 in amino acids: CASSLSFGNYNEQYF. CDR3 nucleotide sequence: TGTGCCAGCAGCTTGAGCTTCGGGAACTACAATGAGCAGTACTTC.

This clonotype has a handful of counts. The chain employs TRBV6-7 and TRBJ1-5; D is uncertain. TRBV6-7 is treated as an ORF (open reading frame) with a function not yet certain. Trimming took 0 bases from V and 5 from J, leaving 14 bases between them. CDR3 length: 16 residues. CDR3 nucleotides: TGTGCCAGCAGTTACTCTTTCAACGTTTGTTATCAGCCCCAGCATTTT. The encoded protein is CASSYSFNVCYQPQHF.

CDR3 sequence (DNA): TGTGCCAGCACCGCGACGGAACCGGGCTCCTACGAGCAGTACTTC. Translating it yields CASTATEPGSYEQYF. The chain combines TRBV6-5 with TRBJ2-1; D remains unclear. Judging by the DNA end, TRBJ2-7 fits better; the J call may be wrong. Per the germline V gene, CDR1 is MNHEY and CDR2 is SVGAGI. CDR3 length equals 15 residues.

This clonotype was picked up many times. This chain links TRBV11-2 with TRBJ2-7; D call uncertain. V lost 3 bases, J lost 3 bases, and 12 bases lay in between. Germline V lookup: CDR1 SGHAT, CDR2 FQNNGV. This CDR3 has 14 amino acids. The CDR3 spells CASSFNSGDYEQYF. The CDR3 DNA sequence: TGTGCCAGCAGCTTTAACAGTGGGGACTACGAGCAGTACTTC.

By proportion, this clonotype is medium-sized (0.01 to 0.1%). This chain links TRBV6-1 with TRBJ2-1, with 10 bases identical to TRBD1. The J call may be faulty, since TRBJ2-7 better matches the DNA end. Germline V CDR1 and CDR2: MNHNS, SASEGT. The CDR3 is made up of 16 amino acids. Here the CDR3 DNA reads TGTGCCAGCAGTGACGACCCGGGACAGGGGTCCAACGAGCAGTACTTC. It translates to CASSDDPGQGSNEQYF.

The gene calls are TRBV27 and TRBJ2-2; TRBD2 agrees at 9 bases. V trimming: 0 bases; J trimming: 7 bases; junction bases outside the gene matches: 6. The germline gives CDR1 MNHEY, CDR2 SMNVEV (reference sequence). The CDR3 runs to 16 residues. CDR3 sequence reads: CASSLSPGLAVGELFF. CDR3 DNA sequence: TGTGCCAGCAGTTTATCGCCGGGACTAGCAGTCGGGGAGCTGTTTTTT.

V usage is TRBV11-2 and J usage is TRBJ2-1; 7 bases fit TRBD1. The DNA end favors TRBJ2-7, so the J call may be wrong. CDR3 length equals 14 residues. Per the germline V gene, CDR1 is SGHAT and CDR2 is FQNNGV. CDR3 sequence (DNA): TGTGCCAGCAGCCCCACGCAACAGGGGTACGAGCAGTACTTC. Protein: CASSPTQQGYEQYF.

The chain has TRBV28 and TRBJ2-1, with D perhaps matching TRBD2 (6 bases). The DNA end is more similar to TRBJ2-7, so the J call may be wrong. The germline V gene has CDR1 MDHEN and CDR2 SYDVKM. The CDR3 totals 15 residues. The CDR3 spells CASSLRDLLLNEQYF. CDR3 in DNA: TGTGCCAGCAGTTTGCGGGACTTGCTTTTGAATGAGCAGTACTTC.

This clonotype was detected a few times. The DNA for the CDR3 is TGTGCCAGCAGTTTGTCGTTTCTGTCCTACGAGCAGTACTTC. Its protein product is CASSLSFLSYEQYF. This sequence joins TRBV27 and TRBJ2-7; D is unclear. Trimming cost V 3 bases and J 1 base, with 10 bases left between them. The CDR3 is 14 residues long. CDR1 and CDR2 from the germline V gene are MNHEY and SMNVEV (reference sequence).

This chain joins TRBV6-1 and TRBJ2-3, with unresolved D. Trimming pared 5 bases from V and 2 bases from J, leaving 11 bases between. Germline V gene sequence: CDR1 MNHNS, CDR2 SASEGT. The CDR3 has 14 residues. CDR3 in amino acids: CASSLVMNTDTQYF. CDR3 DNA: TGTGCCAGCAGTCTGGTCATGAACACAGATACGCAGTATTTT.

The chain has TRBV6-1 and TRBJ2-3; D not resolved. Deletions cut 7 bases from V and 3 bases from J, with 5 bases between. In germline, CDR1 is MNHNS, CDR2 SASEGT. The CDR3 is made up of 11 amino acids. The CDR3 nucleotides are TGTGCCAGCACCAGGACAGATACGCAGTATTTT. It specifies CASTRTDTQYF.

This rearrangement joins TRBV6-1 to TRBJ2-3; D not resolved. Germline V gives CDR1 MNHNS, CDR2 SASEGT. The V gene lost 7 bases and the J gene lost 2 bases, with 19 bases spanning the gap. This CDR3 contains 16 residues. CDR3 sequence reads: CASTYPPEFITDTQYF. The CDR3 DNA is TGTGCCAGCACCTACCCCCCGGAATTCATCACAGATACGCAGTATTTT.

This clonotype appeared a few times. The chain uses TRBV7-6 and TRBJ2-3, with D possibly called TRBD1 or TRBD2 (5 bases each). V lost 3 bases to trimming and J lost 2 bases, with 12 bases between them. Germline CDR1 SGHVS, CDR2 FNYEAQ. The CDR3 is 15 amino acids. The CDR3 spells CASSLDGASTDTQYF. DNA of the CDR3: TGTGCCAGCAGCTTGGACGGGGCTTCCACAGATACGCAGTATTTT.

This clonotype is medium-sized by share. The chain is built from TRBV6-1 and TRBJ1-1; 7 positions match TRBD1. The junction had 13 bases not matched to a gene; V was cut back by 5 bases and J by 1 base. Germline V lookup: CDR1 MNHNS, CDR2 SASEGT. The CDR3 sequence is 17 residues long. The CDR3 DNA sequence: TGTGCCAGCAGTATTCAACCCCCGGGACAGACGAACACTGAAGCTTTCTTT. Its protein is CASSIQPPGQTNTEAFF.

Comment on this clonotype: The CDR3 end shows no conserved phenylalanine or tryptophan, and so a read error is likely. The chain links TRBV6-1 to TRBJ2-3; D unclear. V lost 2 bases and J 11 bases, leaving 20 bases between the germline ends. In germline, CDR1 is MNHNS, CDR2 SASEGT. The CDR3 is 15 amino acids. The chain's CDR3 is CASSEMVGGFYEQYC. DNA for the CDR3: TGTGCCAGCAGTGAAATGGTAGGTGGGTTCTACGAGCAGTATTGT.

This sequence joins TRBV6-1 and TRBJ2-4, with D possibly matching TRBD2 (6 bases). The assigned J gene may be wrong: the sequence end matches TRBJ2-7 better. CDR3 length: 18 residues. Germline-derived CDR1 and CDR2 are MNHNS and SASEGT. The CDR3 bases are TGTGCCAGCAGTGAAGCGGGGTTGGGTTGGGACTGGTCCTACGAGCAGTACTTC. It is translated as CASSEAGLGWDWSYEQYF.

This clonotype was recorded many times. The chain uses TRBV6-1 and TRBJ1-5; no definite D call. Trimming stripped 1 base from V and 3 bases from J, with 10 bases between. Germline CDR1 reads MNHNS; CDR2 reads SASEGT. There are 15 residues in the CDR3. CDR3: CASSEVAGTNQPQHF. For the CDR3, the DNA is TGTGCCAGCAGTGAAGTGGCAGGCACCAATCAGCCCCAGCATTTT.

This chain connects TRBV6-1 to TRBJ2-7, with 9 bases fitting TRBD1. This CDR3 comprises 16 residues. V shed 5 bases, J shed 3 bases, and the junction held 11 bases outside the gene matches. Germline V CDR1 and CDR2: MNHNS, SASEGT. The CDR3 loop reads CASSTRAGQGVYEQYF. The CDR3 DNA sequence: TGTGCCAGCAGTACTCGAGCGGGACAGGGTGTCTACGAGCAGTACTTC.

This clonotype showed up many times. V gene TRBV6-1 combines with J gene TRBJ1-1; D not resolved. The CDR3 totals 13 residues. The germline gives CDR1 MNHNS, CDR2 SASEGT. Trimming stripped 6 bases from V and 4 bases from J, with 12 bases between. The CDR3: CASRGTQTTEAFF. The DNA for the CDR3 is TGTGCCAGCAGGGGCACACAAACCACTGAAGCTTTCTTT.

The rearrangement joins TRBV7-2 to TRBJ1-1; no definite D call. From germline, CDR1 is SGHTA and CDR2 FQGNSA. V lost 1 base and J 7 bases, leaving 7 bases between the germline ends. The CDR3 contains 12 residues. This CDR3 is CASSLGGGEAFF. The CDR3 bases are TGTGCCAGCAGCTTAGGGGGAGGTGAAGCTTTCTTT.

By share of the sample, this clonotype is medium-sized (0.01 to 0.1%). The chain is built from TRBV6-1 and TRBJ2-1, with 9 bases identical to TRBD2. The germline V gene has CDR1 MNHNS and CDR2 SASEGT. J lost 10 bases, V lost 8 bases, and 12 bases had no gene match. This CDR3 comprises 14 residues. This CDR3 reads CASVQASGAYEQFF. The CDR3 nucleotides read TGTGCCAGCGTCCAAGCTAGCGGGGCCTACGAGCAGTTCTTC.

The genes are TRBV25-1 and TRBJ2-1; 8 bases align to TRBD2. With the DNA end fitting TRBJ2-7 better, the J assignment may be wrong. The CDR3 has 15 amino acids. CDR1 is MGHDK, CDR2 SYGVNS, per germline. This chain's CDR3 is CASSEYSGRANEQYF. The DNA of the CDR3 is TGTGCCAGCAGTGAATATTCCGGGAGGGCCAACGAGCAGTACTTC.